The 23 T cell receptor beta chains presented below share a single source sample, sequenced in a study of T cell repertoires in cytomegalovirus infection. TCRdb processed the reads anew with MiXCR; each CDR3 protein has one entry. The data show about 890,000 distinct CDR3 sequences, with approximately 32% seen just once and under 15% held by the top ten. Which antigens these TCRs recognize remains unknown. The source material was cultured CD8+ T cells from PBMCs, sampled from culture after CMV antigen stimulation. The receptors come from a human donor in good health (CMV status not recorded). Some clones in this sample may be carry-over from other donors' samples.

This clonotype turned up a few times. This sequence joins TRBV7-9 and TRBJ1-2; the D gene is possibly TRBD1 (6 bases). The CDR3 contains 16 residues. V lost 3 bases and J lost 1, with 15 bases in between. In germline, CDR1 is SEHNR, CDR2 FQNEAQ (reference sequence). The CDR3 reads CASSFRGGGLNYGYTF. In nucleotides, the CDR3 is TGTGCCAGCAGCTTCCGAGGGGGAGGGCTTAACTATGGCTACACCTTC.

This rearrangement joins TRBV4-3 to TRBJ2-6; D is undetermined. V dropped 4 bases and J dropped 1 base, with 11 bases sitting between them. The CDR3 covers 16 residues. In germline, CDR1 is LGHNA, CDR2 YSLEER. The CDR3 DNA reads as TGCGCCAGCAGCCGGATCTCCATATCTGGGGCCAACGTCCTGACTTTC. It translates to CASSRISISGANVLTF.

The chain has TRBV20-1 and TRBJ1-2; possibly TRBD1 for D (5 bases). Trimming took 5 bases from V and 5 from J, leaving 18 bases between them. This CDR3 contains 14 residues. Germline V gene data show CDR1 as DFQATT and CDR2 as SNEGSKA (reference sequence). The DNA for the CDR3 is TGCAGTGCTGCTTTGGGGGGTCACCGGTATGGCTACACCTTC. The encoded protein is CSAALGGHRYGYTF.

The rearrangement uses TRBV10-3 and TRBJ2-4; D unclear. The CDR3 runs to 15 residues. V lost 0 bases and J lost 8, with 14 bases in between. Germline CDR1 is ENHRY and CDR2 is SYGVKD. CDR3 sequence: CAISESNAPGHIQYF. CDR3 sequence (DNA): TGTGCCATCAGTGAGTCTAACGCCCCTGGTCACATTCAGTACTTC.

This clonotype has only a few counts. The chain carries TRBV7-9 and TRBJ2-7; D possibly corresponds to TRBD2 (6 bases). Germline values: CDR1 SEHNR, CDR2 FQNEAQ (reference sequence). This CDR3 has 14 residues. Trimming removed 6 bases from V and 4 bases from J, with 16 bases in between. The CDR3, as DNA: TGTGCCAGCAGTCCGCTGCGGGGACCATACGAGCAGTACGTC. Residues: CASSPLRGPYEQYV.

This clonotype occurred many times. The chain carries TRBV7-6 and TRBJ2-1; a possible D gene is TRBD2 (6 bases). Trimming left V 1 base short and J 3 bases short, with 19 bases between. Germline CDR1 is SGHVS and CDR2 is FNYEAQ. The CDR3 is made up of 18 amino acids. CDR3 in amino acids: CASSLDGSGSYFYNEQFF. The CDR3 coding sequence is TGTGCCAGCAGCTTAGACGGTAGCGGCTCCTACTTCTACAATGAGCAGTTCTTC.

As to this clonotype: One base away lies a much larger clone, so this may be a sequencing read error. V and J are TRBV11-3 and TRBJ2-2; 11 bases agree with TRBD1. Unmatched junction bases numbered 3, after V lost 7 bases and J lost 2 bases. The germline gives CDR1 SGHNT, CDR2 YENEEA. The CDR3 contains 15 residues. The CDR3 DNA reads as TGTGCCAGCACCGGACAGGGGGCAAACACCGGGGAGCTGTTTTTT. Translating it yields CASTGQGANTGELFF.

This clonotype was detected a few times. In DNA form, the CDR3 reads TGTGCCAGCAGTTCCACGGGGAAAAGCTCCTATAATTCACCCCTCCACTTT. Protein: CASSSTGKSSYNSPLHF. The chain recombines TRBV7-6 with TRBJ1-6, with D unresolved. This CDR3 comprises 17 residues. Per germline, CDR1 SGHVS and CDR2 FNYEAQ. The V end lost 6 bases, the J end lost 0 bases, and 15 bases lay between the germline ends.

This clonotype came up a few times. The chain couples TRBV7-9 to TRBJ2-7, with no clear D. The CDR3 is 15 amino acids. Per the germline V gene, CDR1 is SEHNR and CDR2 is FQNEAQ (reference sequence). The V and J ends lost 0 bases and 7 bases respectively, with 16 bases between them. CDR3 region: CASSLAHSTGWEQYF. The CDR3 DNA follows: TGTGCCAGCAGCTTAGCCCATTCGACTGGATGGGAGCAGTACTTC.

This clonotype was seen more than once but under ten times. This chain links TRBV12-3 or TRBV12-4 with TRBJ2-3, with a possible D match to TRBD1 (5 bases). This CDR3 region has 16 residues. V lost 1 base to trimming and J lost 0 bases, with 11 bases between them. CDR3 nucleotides: TGTGCCAGCAGTTTAGTTACAGGACCCAGCACAGATACGCAGTATTTT. Translated: CASSLVTGPSTDTQYF.

V usage is TRBV28 and J usage is TRBJ1-5, with D unclear. The V end was cut by 7 bases, the J end by 0 bases, with 13 bases between. Germline CDR1 MDHEN, CDR2 SYDVKM. This CDR3 is 15 amino acids long. The CDR3 sequence is CASTRDLHSNQPQHF. The CDR3 nucleotides are TGTGCCAGCACCCGAGATCTCCATAGCAATCAGCCCCAGCATTTT.

There are a few counts of this clonotype. Here the CDR3 DNA reads TGTGCCAGCAGCCTTCGAAGGTACATGGGGTCCTACGAGCAGTACTTC. It specifies CASSLRRYMGSYEQYF. This sequence joins TRBV12-3 or TRBV12-4 and TRBJ2-7, with D unclear. This CDR3 has 16 amino acids. Trimming left V 6 bases short and J 1 base short, with 19 bases between.

This clonotype has ten or more counts. V gene TRBV7-8 combines with J gene TRBJ2-2; D tentatively reads TRBD1 or TRBD2 (5 bases each). CDR1 is SGHVS, CDR2 FQNEAQ, per germline. Trimming shortened V by 5 bases and J by 3 bases, and 16 bases separated the two germline ends. The length of the CDR3 is 16 residues. CDR3: CASSQGRSQDTGELFF. For the CDR3, the DNA is TGTGCCAGCAGCCAGGGACGTTCGCAGGACACCGGGGAGCTGTTTTTT.

The chain combines TRBV28 with TRBJ2-1; D is uncertain. The V and J ends lost 5 bases and 12 bases respectively, with 11 bases between them. This CDR3 is 11 amino acids long. The germline gives CDR1 MDHEN, CDR2 SYDVKM. The CDR3 protein is CASSHDRWQFF. DNA for the CDR3: TGTGCCAGCAGTCATGACCGATGGCAGTTCTTC.

There are a few counts of this clonotype. The gene calls are TRBV2 and TRBJ2-4, with TRBD1 as a possible D gene (6 bases). The CDR3 is 13 residues long. V was clipped by 7 bases and J by 7 bases, with 14 bases between them. Germline lookup yields CDR1 SNHLY and CDR2 FYNNEI. The DNA of the CDR3 is TGTGCCAGCACCACAGGGATGGAGAACATTCAGTACTTC. This sequence encodes CASTTGMENIQYF.

This chain connects TRBV7-9 to TRBJ1-1; no reliable D call. V lost 0 bases and J 8 bases, leaving 13 bases between the germline ends. The CDR3 runs 14 residues. In germline, CDR1 is SEHNR, CDR2 FQNEAQ (reference sequence). CDR3 in amino acids: CASSLARETIEAFF. CDR3 bases: TGTGCCAGCAGCTTAGCCCGGGAAACAATCGAAGCTTTCTTT.

The chain combines TRBV2 with TRBJ1-2, with 7 bases that match TRBD1. With V trimmed by 4 bases and J by 3 bases, 5 bases remained unmatched. The CDR3 totals 14 residues. Germline CDR1 and CDR2: SNHLY and FYNNEI. CDR3 DNA: TGTGCCAGCAGTGGGGGGGACAGACACTATGGCTACACCTTC. Amino acid sequence: CASSGGDRHYGYTF.

The chain combines TRBV4-3 with TRBJ1-4; possibly TRBD1 for D (6 bases). The germline V and J ends were trimmed by 5 bases and 0 bases, with 10 bases remaining between them. CDR1 LGHNA and CDR2 YSLEER come from the germline V gene. The CDR3 length is 15 residues. This chain's CDR3 is CASSSDSPTNEKLFF. The DNA of the CDR3 is TGCGCCAGCAGCTCGGACAGTCCAACTAATGAAAAACTGTTTTTT.

The CDR3 bases are TGCGCCAGCAGTGAGGGGGTCAGGGGCTATGGCTACACCTTC. Translation: CASSEGVRGYGYTF. This chain connects TRBV10-2 to TRBJ1-2; D might be TRBD1 (6 bases). V was pared by 2 bases and J by 4 bases, with 11 bases between. Germline V lookup: CDR1 WSHSY, CDR2 SAAADI. The CDR3 length is 14 residues.

The chain uses TRBV12-3 or TRBV12-4 and TRBJ2-4; 8 bases fit TRBD2. The V segment lost 2 bases and the J segment 8 bases; nucleotides outside the gene matches: 8. The CDR3 covers 15 residues. CDR3 region: CASSLSVGGGDIQYF. The CDR3 nucleotides read TGTGCCAGCAGTTTATCGGTCGGGGGGGGTGACATTCAGTACTTC.

In its sample, this clonotype was seen once. The chain joins TRBV15 to TRBJ2-7; TRBD1 matches 8 bases. Trimming took 1 base from V and 6 from J; bases not matched to a gene: 5. The CDR3 is 14 amino acids. Germline CDR1 reads LNHNV; CDR2 reads YYDKDF (reference sequence). CDR3 coding DNA: TGTGCCACCAGCAGAGGGGACAGGTTTTCCGAGCAGTACGTC. It specifies CATSRGDRFSEQYV.

This clonotype has more than one count but fewer than ten. The chain joins TRBV6-1 to TRBJ2-1, with 12 bases lining up with TRBD1. The CDR3 loop spans 16 amino acids. V dropped 3 bases and J dropped 7; count of bases not matched to a gene: 7. Germline V lookup: CDR1 MNHNS, CDR2 SASEGT. The CDR3 spells CASSEGQGAMINEQFF. The CDR3 DNA reads as TGTGCCAGCAGTGAGGGACAGGGGGCTATGATAAATGAGCAGTTCTTC.

This clonotype has a handful of counts. The genes are TRBV6-1 and TRBJ2-7; a possible D gene is TRBD1 (6 bases). The CDR3 has 14 amino acids. The germline CDR1 and CDR2 sequences are MNHNS and SASEGT. Between the trimmed V and J ends, which lost 1 base and 4 bases, there was a span of 11 bases. The CDR3, as DNA: TGTGCCAGCAGTGAAGACAGGGTGAGATACGAGCAGTACGTC. Translated, it gives CASSEDRVRYEQYV.